This TCR beta chain was captured in a study of cytomegalovirus exposure and HLA in healthy donors. Across the study: Falling in the Caucasian-associated ancestry cluster were approximately 84% of under 450 genotyped donors.

PCR involved 60 Vbeta and 13 Jbeta primers. Data came from immunoSEQ multiplex PCR; TCRdb stores just in-frame clones and leaves some out. The sample contains around 120,000 clones, around two thirds of which appear only once. On this clone: Its antigen remains unidentified.

Study results and limitations: Researchers counted over 150 TCR beta chains as cytomegalovirus-associated. Researchers reported in a later analysis that a missense DCLRE1C variant was tied to TCR beta V- and J-gene trimming.

The clonotype originates from a human donor in good health. The sequenced sample was PBMCs.

CDR3 sequence: CACGTDLNTEAFF. In nucleotides, the CDR3 is TGTGCCTGCGGGACAGACTTGAACACTGAAGCTTTCTTT. V is TRBV30 and J is TRBJ1-1, with 7 bases matching TRBD1. The germline V gene encodes CDR1 GTSNPN and CDR2 SVGIG (reference sequence). The length of the CDR3 is 13 residues. V lost 6 bases, J lost 0 bases, and 4 bases stayed unmatched.